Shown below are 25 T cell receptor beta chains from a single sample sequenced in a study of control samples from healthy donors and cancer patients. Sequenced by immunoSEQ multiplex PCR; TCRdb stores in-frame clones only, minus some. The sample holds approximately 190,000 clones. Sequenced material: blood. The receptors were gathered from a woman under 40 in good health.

The CDR3 nucleotides read TGTGCCAGTAGTATGGGGCAGGGGTTTCCCTACGAGCAGTACTTC. Its protein is CASSMGQGFPYEQYF. The V call is TRBV19, the J call TRBJ2-7, with TRBD1 as a possible D gene (6 bases). The CDR3 has 15 amino acids. From germline, CDR1 is LNHDA and CDR2 SQIVND (reference sequence). Trimming removed 3 bases from V and 2 bases from J, with 14 bases in between.

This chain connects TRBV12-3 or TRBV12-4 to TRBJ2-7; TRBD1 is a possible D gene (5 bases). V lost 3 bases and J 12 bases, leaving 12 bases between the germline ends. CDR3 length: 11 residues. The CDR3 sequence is CASSLGIGVYF. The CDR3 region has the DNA TGTGCCAGCAGTTTGGGTATAGGGGTGTACTTC.

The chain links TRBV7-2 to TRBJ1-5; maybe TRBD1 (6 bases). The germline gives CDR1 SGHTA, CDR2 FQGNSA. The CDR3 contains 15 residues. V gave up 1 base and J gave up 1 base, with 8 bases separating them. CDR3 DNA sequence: TGTGCCAGCAGCTTAGAGGGGGAAAGCAATCAGCCCCAGCATTTT. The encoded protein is CASSLEGESNQPQHF.

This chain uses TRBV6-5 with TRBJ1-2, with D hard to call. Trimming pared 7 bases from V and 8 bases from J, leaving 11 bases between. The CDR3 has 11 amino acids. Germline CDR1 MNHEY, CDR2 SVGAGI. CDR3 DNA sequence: TGTGCCAGCAACGTAGATTTAGGCTACACCTTC. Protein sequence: CASNVDLGYTF.

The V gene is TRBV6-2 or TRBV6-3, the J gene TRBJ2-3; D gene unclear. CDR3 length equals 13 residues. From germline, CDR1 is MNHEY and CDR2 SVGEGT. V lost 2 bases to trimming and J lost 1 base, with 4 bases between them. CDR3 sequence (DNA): TGTGCCAGCAGTTACACAGGCACAGATACGCAGTATTTT. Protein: CASSYTGTDTQYF.

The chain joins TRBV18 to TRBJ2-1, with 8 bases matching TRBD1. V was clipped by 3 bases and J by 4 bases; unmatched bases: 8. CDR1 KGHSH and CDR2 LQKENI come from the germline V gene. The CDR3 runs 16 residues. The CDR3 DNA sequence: TGTGCCAGCTCACCCTCCGGGACAGGACTTTACAATGAGCAGTTCTTC. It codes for CASSPSGTGLYNEQFF.

The chain's CDR3 is CASSYSSQGDNTIYF. In DNA, the CDR3 is TGTGCCAGCAGTTACTCATCACAGGGAGACAACACCATATATTTT. The chain uses TRBV6-5 and TRBJ1-3, with D possibly TRBD1 on 6 matching bases. V gave up 0 bases and J gave up 7 bases, with 13 bases separating them. Germline assignment: CDR1 MNHEY and CDR2 SVGAGI. The CDR3 contains 15 residues.

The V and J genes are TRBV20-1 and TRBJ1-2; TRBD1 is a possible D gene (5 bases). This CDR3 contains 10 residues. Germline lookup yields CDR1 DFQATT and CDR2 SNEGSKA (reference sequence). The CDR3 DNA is TGCACCCGGGACGATAGTGGCTACACCTTC. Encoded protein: CTRDDSGYTF.

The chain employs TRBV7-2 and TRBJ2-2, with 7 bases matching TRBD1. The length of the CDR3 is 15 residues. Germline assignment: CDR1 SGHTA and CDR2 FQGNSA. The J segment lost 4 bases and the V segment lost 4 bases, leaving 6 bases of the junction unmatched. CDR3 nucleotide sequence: TGTGCCAGCAGCTCCGACAGGGTGAGCACCGGGGAGCTGTTTTTT. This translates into CASSSDRVSTGELFF.

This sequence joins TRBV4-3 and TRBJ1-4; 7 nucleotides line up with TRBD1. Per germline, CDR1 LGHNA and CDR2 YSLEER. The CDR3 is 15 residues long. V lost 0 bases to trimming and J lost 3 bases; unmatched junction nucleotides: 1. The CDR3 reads CASSQEDRPNEKLFF. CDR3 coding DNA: TGCGCCAGCAGCCAAGAGGACAGGCCTAATGAAAAACTGTTTTTT.

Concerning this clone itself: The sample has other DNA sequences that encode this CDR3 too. The CDR3 is CASSHSGNTIYF. CDR3 coding DNA: TGTGCCAGCAGCCACTCGGGAAACACCATATATTTT. J is TRBJ1-3 and V is TRBV12-3 or TRBV12-4; D ambiguous. The CDR3 is 12 residues long. Trimming removed 6 bases at V and 4 bases at J, with 7 bases between.

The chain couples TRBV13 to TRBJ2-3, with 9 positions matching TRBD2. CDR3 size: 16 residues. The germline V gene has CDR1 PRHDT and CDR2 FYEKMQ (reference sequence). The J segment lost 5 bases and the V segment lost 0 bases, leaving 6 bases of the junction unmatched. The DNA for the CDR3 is TGTGCCAGCAGCTTAGGAATAGCGGGGGCCTTAGATACGCAGTATTTT. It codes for CASSLGIAGALDTQYF.

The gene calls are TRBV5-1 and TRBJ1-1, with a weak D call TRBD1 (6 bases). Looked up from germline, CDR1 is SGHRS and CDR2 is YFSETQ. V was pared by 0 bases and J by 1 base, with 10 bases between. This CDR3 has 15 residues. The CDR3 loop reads CASSLGDIPNTEAFF. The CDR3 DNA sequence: TGCGCCAGCAGCTTGGGGGACATCCCGAACACTGAAGCTTTCTTT. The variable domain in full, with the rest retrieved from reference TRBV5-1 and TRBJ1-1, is KAGVTQTPRYLIKTRGQQVTLSCSPISGHRSVSWYQQTPGQGLQFLFEYFSETQRNKGNFPGRFSGRQFSNSRSEMNVSTLELGDSALYLCASSLGDIPNTEAFFGQGTRLTVV.

The CDR3 nucleotides are TGTGCCAGCAGCTGGACCGGGACAGGGGGACGCGACGAGCAGTACTTC. This sequence encodes CASSWTGTGGRDEQYF. The V call is TRBV7-8, the J call TRBJ2-7; 11 bases are a match to TRBD1. With V trimmed by 4 bases and J by 5 bases, 10 bases remained unmatched. Germline loops: CDR1 SGHVS, CDR2 FQNEAQ. This CDR3 has 16 amino acids.

For the CDR3, the DNA is TGTGCCAGCAGCAGACACAGGGGCACTAATGAAAAACTGTTTTTT. Its translation is CASSRHRGTNEKLFF. This rearrangement joins TRBV6-5 to TRBJ1-4, with 7 positions matching TRBD1. The CDR3 contains 15 residues. Trimming at V came to 6 bases and at J to 2 bases, leaving 6 bases not matched to a gene. Germline V gene lookup returns CDR1 MNHEY and CDR2 SVGAGI.

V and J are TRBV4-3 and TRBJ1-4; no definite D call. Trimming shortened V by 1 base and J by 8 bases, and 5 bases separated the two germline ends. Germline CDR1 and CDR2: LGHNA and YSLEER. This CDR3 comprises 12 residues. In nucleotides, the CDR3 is TGCGCCAGCAGCCAAGGAGGGGAAAAACTGTTTTTT. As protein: CASSQGGEKLFF.

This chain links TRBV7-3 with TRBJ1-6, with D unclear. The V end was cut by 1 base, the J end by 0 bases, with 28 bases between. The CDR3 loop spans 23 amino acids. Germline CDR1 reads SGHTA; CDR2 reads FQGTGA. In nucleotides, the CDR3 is TGTGCCAGCAGCTTAAGCATTTTCCGTCCAGGCAAGTCTGCGAGCTCCTATAATTCACCCCTCCACTTT. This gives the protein CASSLSIFRPGKSASSYNSPLHF.

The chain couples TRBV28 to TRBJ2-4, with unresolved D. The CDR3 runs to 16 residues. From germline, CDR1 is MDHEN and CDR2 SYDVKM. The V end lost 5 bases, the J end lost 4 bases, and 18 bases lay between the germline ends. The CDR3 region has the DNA TGTGCCAGCAGTGAACCCGCGATGGATACAAAAAACATTCAGTACTTC. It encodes CASSEPAMDTKNIQYF.

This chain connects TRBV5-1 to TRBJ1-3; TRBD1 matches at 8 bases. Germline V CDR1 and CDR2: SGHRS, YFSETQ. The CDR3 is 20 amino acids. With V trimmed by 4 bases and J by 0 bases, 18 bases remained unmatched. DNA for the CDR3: TGCGCCAGCAGCGGGGGGACAGGAGATATTTCAGAAAGCTCTGGAAACACCATATATTTT. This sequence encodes CASSGGTGDISESSGNTIYF.

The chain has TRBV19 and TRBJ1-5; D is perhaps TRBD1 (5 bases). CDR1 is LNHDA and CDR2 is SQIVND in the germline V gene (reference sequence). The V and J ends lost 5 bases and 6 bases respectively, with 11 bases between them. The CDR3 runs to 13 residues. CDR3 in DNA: TGTGCCAGTAGTGCAGGGTTAGTTCAGCCCCAGCATTTT. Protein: CASSAGLVQPQHF.

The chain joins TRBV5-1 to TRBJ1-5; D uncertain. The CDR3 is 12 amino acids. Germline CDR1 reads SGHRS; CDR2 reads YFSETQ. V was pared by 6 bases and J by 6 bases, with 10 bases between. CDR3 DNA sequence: TGCGCCAGCACCGGACCGTTTCAGCCCCAGCATTTT. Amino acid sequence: CASTGPFQPQHF.

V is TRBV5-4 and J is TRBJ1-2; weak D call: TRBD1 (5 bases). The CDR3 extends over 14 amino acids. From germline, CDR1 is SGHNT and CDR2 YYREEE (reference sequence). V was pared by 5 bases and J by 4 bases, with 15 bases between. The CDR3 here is CASRGAGRSYGYTF. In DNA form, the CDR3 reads TGTGCCAGCAGAGGGGCCGGTCGTAGCTATGGCTACACCTTC.

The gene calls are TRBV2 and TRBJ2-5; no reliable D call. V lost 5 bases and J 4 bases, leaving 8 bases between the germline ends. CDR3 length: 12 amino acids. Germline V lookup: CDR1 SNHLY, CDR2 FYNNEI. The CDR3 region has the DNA TGTGCCAGCAGTCTAGTGATAGAGACCCAGTACTTC. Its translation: CASSLVIETQYF. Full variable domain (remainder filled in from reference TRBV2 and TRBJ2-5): EPEVTQTPSHQVTQMGQEVILRCVPISNHLYFYWYRQILGQKVEFLVSFYNNEISEKSEIFDDQFSVERPDGSNFTLKIRSTKLEDSAMYFCASSLVIETQYFGPGTRLLVL.

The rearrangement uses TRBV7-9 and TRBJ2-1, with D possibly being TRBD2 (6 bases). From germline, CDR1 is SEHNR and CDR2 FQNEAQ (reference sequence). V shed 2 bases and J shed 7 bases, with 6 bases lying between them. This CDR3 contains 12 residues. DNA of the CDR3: TGTGCCAGCAGCTTAAGCGGGAATGAGCAGTTCTTC. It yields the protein CASSLSGNEQFF. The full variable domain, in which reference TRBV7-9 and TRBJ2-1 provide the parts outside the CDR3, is DTGVSQNPRHKITKRGQNVTFRCDPISEHNRLYWYRQTLGQGPEFLTYFQNEAQLEKSRLLSDRFSAERPKGSFSTLEIQRTEQGDSAMYLCASSLSGNEQFFGPGTRLTVL.

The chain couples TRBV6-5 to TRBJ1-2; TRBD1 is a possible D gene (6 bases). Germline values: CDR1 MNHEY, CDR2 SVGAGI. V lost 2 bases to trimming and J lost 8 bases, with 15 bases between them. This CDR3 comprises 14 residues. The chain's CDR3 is CASSYTAEGVGYTF. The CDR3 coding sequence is TGTGCCAGCAGTTACACGGCAGAGGGGGTGGGCTACACCTTC.